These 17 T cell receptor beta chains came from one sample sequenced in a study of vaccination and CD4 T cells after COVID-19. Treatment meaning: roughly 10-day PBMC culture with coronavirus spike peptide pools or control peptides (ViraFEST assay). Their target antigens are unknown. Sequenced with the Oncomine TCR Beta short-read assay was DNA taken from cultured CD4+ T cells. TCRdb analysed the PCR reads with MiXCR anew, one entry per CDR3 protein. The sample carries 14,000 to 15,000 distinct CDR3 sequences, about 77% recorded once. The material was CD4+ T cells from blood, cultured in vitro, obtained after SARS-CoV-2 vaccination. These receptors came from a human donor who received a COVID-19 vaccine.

The CDR3: CSASTAGGWRDTQYF. In nucleotides, the CDR3 is TGCAGTGCTAGTACAGCGGGGGGGTGGAGAGATACGCAGTATTTT. The rearrangement joins TRBV20-1 to TRBJ2-3; 10 bases are a match to TRBD2. V lost 3 bases, J lost 5 bases, and 8 bases stayed unmatched. The germline CDR1 and CDR2 sequences are DFQATT and SNEGSKA (reference sequence). This CDR3 is built from 15 residues.

CDR3 amino acids: CASSLDPFSDTQYF. The CDR3 bases are TGTGCCAGCAGTTTAGATCCTTTTTCAGATACGCAGTATTTT. J is TRBJ2-3 and V is TRBV27; D call uncertain. Germline CDR1 is MNHEY and CDR2 is SMNVEV (reference sequence). V was clipped by 2 bases and J by 4 bases, with 10 bases between them. CDR3 length: 14 residues.

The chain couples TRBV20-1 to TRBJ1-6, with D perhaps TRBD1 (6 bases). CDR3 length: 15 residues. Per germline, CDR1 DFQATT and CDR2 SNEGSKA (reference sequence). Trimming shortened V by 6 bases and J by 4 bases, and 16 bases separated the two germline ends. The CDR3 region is CSARGEASYNSPLHF. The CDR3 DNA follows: TGCAGTGCCAGGGGAGAAGCTTCTTATAATTCACCCCTCCACTTT.

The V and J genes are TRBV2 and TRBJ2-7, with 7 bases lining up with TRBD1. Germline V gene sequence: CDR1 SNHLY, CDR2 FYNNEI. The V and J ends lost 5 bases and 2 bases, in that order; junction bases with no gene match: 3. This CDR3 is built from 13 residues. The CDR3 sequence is CASSTGVTYEQYF. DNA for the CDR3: TGTGCCAGCAGTACAGGGGTCACCTACGAGCAGTACTTC.

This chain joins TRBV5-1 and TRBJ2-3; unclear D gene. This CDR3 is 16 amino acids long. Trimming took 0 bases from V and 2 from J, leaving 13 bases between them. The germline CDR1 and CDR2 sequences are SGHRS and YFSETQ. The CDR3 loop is CASSLGSSLNTDTQYF. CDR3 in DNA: TGCGCCAGCAGCTTGGGATCGAGCCTAAACACAGATACGCAGTATTTT.

CDR3 sequence reads: CASSLGIGGTQETQYF. The CDR3 coding sequence is TGTGCCAGCAGCTTAGGTATAGGGGGCACACAAGAGACCCAGTACTTC. V gene TRBV7-3 combines with J gene TRBJ2-5, with 7 bases matching TRBD1. The CDR3 spans 16 residues. The V gene end was trimmed by 2 bases and the J gene end by 2 bases; junction bases not matched to a gene: 8. Germline CDR1 is SGHTA and CDR2 is FQGTGA. Together with reference TRBV7-3 and TRBJ2-5, the CDR3 gives the full variable domain: GAGVSQTPSNKVTEKGKYVELRCDPISGHTALYWYRQSLGQGPEFLIYFQGTGAADDSGLPNDRFFAVRPEGSVSTLKIQRTERGDSAVYLCASSLGIGGTQETQYFGPGTRLLVL.

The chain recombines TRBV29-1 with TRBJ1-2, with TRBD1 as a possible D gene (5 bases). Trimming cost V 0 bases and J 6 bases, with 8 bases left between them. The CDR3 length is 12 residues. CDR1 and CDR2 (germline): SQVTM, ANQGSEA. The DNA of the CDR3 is TGCAGCGTTGAAGACCCGGGGGATGGCTACACCTTC. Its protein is CSVEDPGDGYTF.

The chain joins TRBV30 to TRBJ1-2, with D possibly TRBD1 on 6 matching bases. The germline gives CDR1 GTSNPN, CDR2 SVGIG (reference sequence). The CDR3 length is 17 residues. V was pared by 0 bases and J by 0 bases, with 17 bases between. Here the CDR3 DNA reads TGTGCCTGGAGTGTAGGTGCAGGGGCAGGACCTAACTATGGCTACACCTTC. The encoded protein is CAWSVGAGAGPNYGYTF.

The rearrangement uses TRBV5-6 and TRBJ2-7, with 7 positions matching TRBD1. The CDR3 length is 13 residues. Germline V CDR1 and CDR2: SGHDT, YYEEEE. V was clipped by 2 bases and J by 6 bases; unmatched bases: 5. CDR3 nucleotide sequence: TGTGCCAGCAGCTTTTCAGGGGGTGGCGAGCAGTACTTC. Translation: CASSFSGGGEQYF.

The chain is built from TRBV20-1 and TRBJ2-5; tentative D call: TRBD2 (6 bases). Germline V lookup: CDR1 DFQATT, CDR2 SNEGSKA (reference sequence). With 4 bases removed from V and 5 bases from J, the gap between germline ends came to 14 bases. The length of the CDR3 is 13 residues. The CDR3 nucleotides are TGCAGTGCTAATATCCGGGGGTCGGAGACCCAGTACTTC. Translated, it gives CSANIRGSETQYF.

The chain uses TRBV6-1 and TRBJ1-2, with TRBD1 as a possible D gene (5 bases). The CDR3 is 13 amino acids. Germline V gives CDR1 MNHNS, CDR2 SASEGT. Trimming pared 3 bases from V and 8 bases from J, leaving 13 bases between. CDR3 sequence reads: CASSEGGLHGYTF. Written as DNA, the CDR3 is TGTGCCAGCAGTGAGGGGGGACTGCACGGCTACACCTTC.

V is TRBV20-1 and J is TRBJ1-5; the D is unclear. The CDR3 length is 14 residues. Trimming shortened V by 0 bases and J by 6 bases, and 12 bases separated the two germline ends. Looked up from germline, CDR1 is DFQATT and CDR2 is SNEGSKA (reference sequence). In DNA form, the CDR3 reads TGCAGTGCTAGAGAAGCGGGGAAGAGTCAGCCCCAGCATTTT. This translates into CSAREAGKSQPQHF.

The CDR3 DNA reads as TGTGCCAGCCAGGGTGTGGGGGGGTTTCAAGAGACCCAGTACTTC. Translation: CASQGVGGFQETQYF. The rearrangement uses TRBV2 and TRBJ2-5, with 7 bases lining up with TRBD2. CDR1 is SNHLY, CDR2 FYNNEI, per germline. This CDR3 contains 15 residues. Trimming at V came to 8 bases and at J to 2 bases, leaving 11 bases not matched to a gene.

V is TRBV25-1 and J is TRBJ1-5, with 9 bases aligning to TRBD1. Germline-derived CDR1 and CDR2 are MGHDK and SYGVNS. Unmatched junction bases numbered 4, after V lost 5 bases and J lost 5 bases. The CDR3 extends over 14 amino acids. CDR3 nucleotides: TGTGCCAGCAGTCGGACAGGGGTGGATCAGCCCCAGCATTTT. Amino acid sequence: CASSRTGVDQPQHF.

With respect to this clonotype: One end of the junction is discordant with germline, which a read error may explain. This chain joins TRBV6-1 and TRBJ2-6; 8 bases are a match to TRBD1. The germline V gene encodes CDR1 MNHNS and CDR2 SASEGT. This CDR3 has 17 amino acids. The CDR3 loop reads CASREDRGRTGANVLTF. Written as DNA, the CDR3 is TGTGCCAGCAGAGAAGACAGGGGCCGGACTGGGGCCAACGTCCTGACTTTC.

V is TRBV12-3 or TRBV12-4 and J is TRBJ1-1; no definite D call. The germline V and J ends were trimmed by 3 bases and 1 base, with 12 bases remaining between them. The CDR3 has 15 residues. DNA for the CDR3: TGTGCCAGCAGTTTTTTGTTAGGGCAGAACACTGAAGCTTTCTTT. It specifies CASSFLLGQNTEAFF.

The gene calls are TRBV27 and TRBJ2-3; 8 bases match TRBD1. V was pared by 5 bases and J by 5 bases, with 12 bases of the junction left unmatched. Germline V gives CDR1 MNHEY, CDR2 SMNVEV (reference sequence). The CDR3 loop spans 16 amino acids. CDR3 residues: CASSPLGQGLRDTQYF. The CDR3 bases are TGTGCCAGCAGTCCGTTAGGACAGGGTTTGAGAGATACGCAGTATTTT.